This T cell receptor beta chain stems from a study of type 1 regulatory T cells. Looking at the study overall: T-allo10 is a Tr1-enriched, alloantigen-specific CD4 T cell product made in vitro. Study results and caveats: Tr1 cells had a more restricted TCR repertoire than non-Tr1 cells.

Concerning this clonotype itself: The target antigen is unknown.

TCRdb ran MiXCR on the reads and lists one entry per CDR3 protein. Among some 71,000 distinct CDR3 sequences, under 25% were seen once, and the ten largest hold roughly 8.3%. CDR1 and CDR2 from the germline V gene are SEHNR and FQNEAQ (reference sequence). V was shortened by 5 bases and J by 1 base, with 11 bases between the two germline ends. CDR3 size: 14 residues. The J gene is TRBJ1-1, the V gene TRBV7-9; D gene unclear. Sequencing was done on a sample of cultured type 1 regulatory T (Tr1) cells, either the whole culture or a sorted fraction (not recorded which). The sequence came from a human donor in good health. CDR3 bases: TGTGCCAGCAGCGATGGGATCGCGAACACTGAAGCTTTCTTT. Translation gives CASSDGIANTEAFF.